The rows below give T cell receptor beta chains drawn from one sample of a study of identical twins. Each CDR3 protein is one row after TCRdb ran MiXCR on the 5' RACE reads. The sample carries 420,000 or so distinct CDR3 sequences, under 20% recorded once. Sequencing used naive T cells sorted from blood. The receptors were sampled from a man in his fifties in good health. Each CDR3 is given with its conserved first and last residue. The D gene is left open where the match is weak. Clone size, where shown, is once, few, many, or a class for clones that have expanded.

>TRBV5-1|-|TRBD1|TRBJ2-7
CASSLTGQGGLYEQYF
TGCGCCAGCAGCTTGACGGGACAGGGGGGTTTATACGAGCAGTACTTC
>TRBV6-2/TRBV6-3|-|-|TRBJ2-2
CASSYRPDYDGELFF
TGTGCCAGCAGTTACCGTCCAGACTATGACGGGGAGCTGTTTTTT
>TRBV28|-|TRBD1|TRBJ2-7
CASSSGQGSGEQYF
TGTGCCAGCAGTTCGGGACAGGGTAGTGGCGAGCAGTACTTC
>TRBV27|many|TRBD1|TRBJ2-7
CASSPLRQGGTYEQYF
TGTGCCAGCAGTCCACTCCGACAGGGGGGAACCTACGAGCAGTACTTC
>TRBV5-1|many|-|TRBJ1-3
CASSLQGSGNTIYF
TGCGCCAGCAGCCTACAGGGTTCTGGAAACACCATATATTTT
>TRBV11-2|-|TRBD1|TRBJ2-7
CASSSYRGHEQYF
TGTGCCAGCAGCTCCTACAGGGGCCACGAGCAGTACTTC
>TRBV7-9|few|TRBD2|TRBJ2-1
CASSSQRVAGAYNEQFF
TGTGCCAGCAGCTCCCAAAGGGTAGCGGGAGCCTACAATGAGCAGTTCTTC
>TRBV27|many|-|TRBJ1-2
CASSLRRGGGYTF
TGTGCCAGCAGTTTACGGAGGGGTGGTGGCTACACCTTC
>TRBV9|few|-|TRBJ1-5
CASSVLGGQPQHF
TGTGCCAGCAGCGTTCTAGGGGGTCAGCCCCAGCATTTT
>TRBV7-9|few|TRBD2|TRBJ2-3
CASSPTRAGEGTDTQYF
TGTGCCAGCAGCCCTACCCGAGCGGGAGAGGGCACAGATACGCAGTATTTT
>TRBV30|-|-|TRBJ2-1
CAWSVSSLEQFF
TGTGCCTGGAGTGTCTCGTCCCTCGAGCAGTTCTTC
>TRBV7-3|-|TRBD2|TRBJ2-5
CASSLRGGPRETQYF
TGTGCCAGCAGCTTAAGGGGAGGGCCTCGAGAGACCCAGTACTTC
>TRBV7-8|-|TRBD1|TRBJ2-7
CASSLRDRGNEQYF
TGTGCCAGCAGCCTCCGGGACAGGGGTAACGAGCAGTACTTC
>TRBV28|-|TRBD2|TRBJ2-7
CASSLNHGRAYEQYF
TGTGCCAGCAGTTTAAATCACGGGAGGGCCTACGAGCAGTACTTC
>TRBV5-1|-|-|TRBJ1-1
CASSLGAGANTEAFF
TGCGCCAGCAGCCTGGGTGCGGGGGCGAACACTGAAGCTTTCTTT
>TRBV11-2|-|TRBD1|TRBJ2-7
CASSGHRGYEQYF
TGTGCCAGCAGCGGACACAGGGGGTACGAGCAGTACTTC
>TRBV20-1|-|-|TRBJ1-4
CSASAVANEKLFF
TGCAGTGCTAGTGCGGTAGCTAATGAAAAACTGTTTTTT
>TRBV10-3|few|-|TRBJ1-1
CAISESPVNTEAFF
TGTGCCATCAGTGAGTCACCCGTGAACACTGAAGCTTTCTTT
>TRBV10-3|-|TRBD1|TRBJ1-2
CAIMAGGNGYTF
TGTGCCATCATGGCAGGGGGCAATGGCTACACCTTC
>TRBV20-1|few|TRBD2|TRBJ2-7
CSARVSGRYYEQYF
TGCAGTGCTAGAGTTAGCGGGAGATACTACGAGCAGTACTTC
>TRBV9|few|-|TRBJ2-7
CASSVRTEPLGEQYF
TGTGCCAGCAGCGTGCGGACTGAACCCCTCGGCGAGCAGTACTTC
>TRBV7-6|-|TRBD1|TRBJ2-6
CASSPTTGYYGANVLTF
TGTGCCAGCAGCCCAACGACAGGGTACTATGGGGCCAACGTCCTGACTTTC
>TRBV20-1|-|-|TRBJ2-1
CSARWTGTNNEQFF
TGCAGTGCTAGATGGACGGGGACGAACAATGAGCAGTTCTTC
>TRBV28|-|-|TRBJ2-3
CASSRSGTTTDTQYF
TGTGCCAGCAGTAGATCCGGGACGACAACAGATACGCAGTATTTT
>TRBV4-2|few|TRBD2|TRBJ2-1
CASSQDSGRTYNEQFF
TGTGCCAGCAGCCAAGATAGCGGGAGGACCTACAATGAGCAGTTCTTC
>TRBV29-1|many|-|TRBJ2-7
CSVAGQTYEQYF
TGCAGCGTTGCTGGACAAACCTACGAGCAGTACTTC
>TRBV7-9|many|-|TRBJ2-5
CASSDRARGRAETQYF
TGTGCCAGCAGCGACCGCGCCAGGGGTCGGGCAGAGACCCAGTACTTC
>TRBV20-1|-|-|TRBJ1-2
CSASVGGALGHGYTF
TGCAGTGCTAGTGTAGGGGGGGCGTTAGGGCATGGCTACACCTTC
>TRBV7-2|many|TRBD1|TRBJ1-5
CASRPGGAGNQPQHF
TGTGCCAGCAGGCCAGGGGGCGCCGGCAATCAGCCCCAGCATTTT
>TRBV20-1|-|TRBD2|TRBJ2-5
CSAAAGDGKETQYF
TGCAGTGCGGCAGCGGGGGACGGAAAAGAGACCCAGTACTTC
>TRBV4-1|many|-|TRBJ1-1
CASSQEGGLGTEAFF
TGCGCCAGCAGCCAAGAAGGGGGGTTAGGCACTGAAGCTTTCTTT
>TRBV5-1|many|-|TRBJ1-2
CASSLGQGTTYGYTF
TGCGCCAGCAGCTTGGGGCAGGGGACTACCTATGGCTACACCTTC
>TRBV7-2|many|-|TRBJ1-5
CASSAAPDSNQPQHF
TGTGCCAGCAGCGCTGCGCCTGATAGCAATCAGCCCCAGCATTTT
>TRBV9|few|-|TRBJ2-2
CASSVRPNSNTGELFF
TGTGCCAGCAGCGTACGTCCGAATTCGAACACCGGGGAGCTGTTTTTT
>TRBV5-1|many|-|TRBJ2-5
CASSFDSGETQYF
TGCGCCAGCAGTTTTGACAGTGGGGAGACCCAGTACTTC
>TRBV28|-|TRBD1|TRBJ1-2
CASSWRTGGAGGYTF
TGTGCCAGCAGTTGGCGGACAGGGGGCGCCGGTGGCTACACCTTC
>TRBV20-1|-|TRBD1|TRBJ2-7
CSARDVGDRGHEQYF
TGCAGTGCTAGAGATGTTGGGGACAGAGGCCACGAGCAGTACTTC